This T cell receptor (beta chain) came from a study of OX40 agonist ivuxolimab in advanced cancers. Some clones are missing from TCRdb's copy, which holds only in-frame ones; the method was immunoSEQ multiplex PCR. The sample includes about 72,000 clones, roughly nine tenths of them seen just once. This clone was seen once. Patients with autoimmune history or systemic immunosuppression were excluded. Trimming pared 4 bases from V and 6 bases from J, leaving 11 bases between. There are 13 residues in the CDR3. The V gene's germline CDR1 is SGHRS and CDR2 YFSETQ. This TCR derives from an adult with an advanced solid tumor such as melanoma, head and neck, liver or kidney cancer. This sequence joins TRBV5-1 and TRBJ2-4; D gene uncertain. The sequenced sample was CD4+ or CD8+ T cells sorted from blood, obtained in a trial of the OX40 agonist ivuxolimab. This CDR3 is CASSTDQGNIQYF. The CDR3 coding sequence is TGCGCCAGCAGCACCGACCAAGGAAACATTCAGTACTTC. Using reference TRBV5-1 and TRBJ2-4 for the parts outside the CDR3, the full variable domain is KAGVTQTPRYLIKTRGQQVTLSCSPISGHRSVSWYQQTPGQGLQFLFEYFSETQRNKGNFPGRFSGRQFSNSRSEMNVSTLELGDSALYLCASSTDQGNIQYFGAGTRLSVL.